Detailed here is one T cell receptor beta chain. Its antigen is unknown. No base qualities exist here, and no much larger clone lies one base off it. Collaborating institutions collected whole blood in K2EDTA tubes following their own protocols. Collaborator samples were shipped for TCRbeta analysis as frozen whole blood, isolated PBMCs, or DNA extracted from either sample type. The immunoSEQ Assay, a bias-controlled multiplex PCR, was used to amplify TCRbeta CDR3 regions from genomic DNA. Turning to the authors' computational methods: The number of nucleated cells in each sample was estimated from the amplification of reference gene primers within the assay. Sequence reads were collapsed and filtered to measure the absolute abundance of every unique TCRbeta CDR3 rearrangement. For each sample, productive Simpson clonality was calculated as the square root of Simpson's diversity index across productive rearrangements. TCRdb holds this immuneACCESS table with in-frame rearrangements only. Some clones are missing; in checked studies, unresolved V genes explain under half, and the rest has no known cause. V, J and clone size are taken as reported in that table, and D and trimming were inferred from the DNA itself. This sample is represented by a few hundred thousand clones; around 87% of them were singletons. The leading ten clones occupy 3.6% of the sample.

At the junction V is shortened by 3 bases and J by 7 bases, with 14 bases in between. The CDR3, cysteine through phenylalanine, is 15 amino acids long. CDR3 DNA only is kept here, 45 bases in frame from base 1. CDR1 SGDLS and CDR2 YYNGEE were looked up in the germline V gene. The sample originates from a study of blood T cell repertoires in COVID-19 (dated by TCRdb to 2018 to 2020). Study-wide context: Collaborator samples came from the United States, Italy and Spain and covered acute and convalescent phases of COVID-19. The prospective study material was composed of cDNA or gDNA derived from T cells, B-cell-depleted T cells, or PBMCs. Deeply sampled blood TCRbeta repertoires from subjects exposed to, actively infected with, or recovered from COVID-19 were included in the dataset. The repertoires were released in a freely available public database intended as a resource for research on the immune response to SARS-CoV-2. Samples came from the ongoing ImmuneRACE study (first 160 participants) plus 1,254 subjects from 6 global collaborators. A de-identified subject ID, COVID-19 status, age in years and sex were almost always included in the sample metadata. Where HLA class I and class II types were available, the types were taken from metadata supplied by the sample provider, not from assay-based typing.

Broad study findings and their caveats: How much clinical and demographic metadata was included differed by source and by participant, and the metadata was provided uncurated.

The receptor chain draws on TRBV9 and TRBJ1-6; a tentative D call is TRBD1 (5 bases match). Input material: peripheral blood. The TCR originated in a young man with active or convalescent COVID-19. At the DNA level, the sequence is TGTGCCAGCAGCGCATCGACAGCCTTCAATTCACCCCTCCACTTT. The resulting protein is CASSASTAFNSPLHF.